The TCR beta chain described here comes from a study of cytomegalovirus exposure and HLA in healthy donors. Primers: 60 Vbeta forward and 13 Jbeta reverse. Produced via immunoSEQ multiplex PCR; TCRdb's table is partial and in-frame only. Seen in this sample are around 50,000 clones; the ten most common clones hold about a sixth. Germline values: CDR1 SGHRS, CDR2 YFSETQ. This CDR3 is built from 16 residues. The V gene end was trimmed by 0 bases and the J gene end by 4 bases; junction bases not matched to a gene: 3. Input material: PBMCs. The chain joins TRBV5-1 to TRBJ2-3, with 12 bases matching TRBD1. This TCR came from a male donor in good health and CMV-seronegative. The CDR3 bases are TGCGCCAGCAGCTTGGGGGACAGGGGGCCAGCAGATACGCAGTATTTT. Translation: CASSLGDRGPADTQYF.